The clone carrying this T cell receptor (beta chain) was seen just once. The sample originates from a study of OX40 agonist ivuxolimab in advanced cancers. Study at large: People in dose escalation had one of these cancers: hepatocellular carcinoma, melanoma, renal cell or head and neck cancer. Treatment received earlier with anti-PD-1, anti-PD-L1 or anti-CTLA-4 agents was allowed, and around 36% had some.

Generated by immunoSEQ multiplex PCR, the TCRdb table keeps only in-frame clones and is missing some. The data show some 27,000 clones, with roughly 80% seen just once and 11% held by the top ten. The CDR3 has 16 amino acids. Looked up from germline, CDR1 is MNHEY and CDR2 is SVGAGI. Losses at the gene ends were 4 bases for V and 0 bases for J; bases not matched to a gene: 3. The TCR sequence derives from an adult with an advanced solid tumor such as melanoma, head and neck, liver or kidney cancer. Sequencing was performed on CD4+ or CD8+ T cells sorted from blood, taken in a trial of the OX40 agonist ivuxolimab. The chain links TRBV6-5 to TRBJ2-1; TRBD2 aligns across 10 bases. CDR3 nucleotide sequence: TGTGCCAGCAGTTCGGCTAGCGGGGGCTCCTACAATGAGCAGTTCTTC. Its protein product is CASSSASGGSYNEQFF.